These 6 T cell receptor beta chains came from one sample sequenced in a study of blood T cell repertoires in COVID-19. Repertoires were generated with immunoSEQ multiplex PCR, while TCRdb's copy carries only in-frame clones and drops some. This sample has about 330,000 clones; 80% to 90% occur once, and the top ten carry about 9.4%. Input material: PBMCs or T cells enriched from blood (not recorded which). All receptors derive from a woman aged 18-29 years who had recovered from COVID-19.

The chain joins TRBV6-5 to TRBJ1-1; 11 bases line up with TRBD1. Germline V gene sequence: CDR1 MNHEY, CDR2 SVGAGI. The CDR3 contains 14 residues. V lost 6 bases to trimming and J lost 4 bases; unmatched junction nucleotides: 4. CDR3 nucleotide sequence: TGTGCCAGCAGAATCGGGACAGGGGGCACTGAAGCTTTCTTT. Its translation: CASRIGTGGTEAFF.

The chain carries TRBV7-3 and TRBJ1-1; TRBD1 matches 10 bases. The CDR3 has 14 residues. V trimming: 6 bases; J trimming: 3 bases; junction bases outside the gene matches: 4. CDR1 is SGHTA, CDR2 FQGTGA, per germline. The DNA for the CDR3 is TGTGCCAGCAGTCGACAGGGGGCGGACACTGAAGCTTTCTTT. Encoded protein: CASSRQGADTEAFF.

The count of this clone is one. V gene TRBV30 combines with J gene TRBJ1-2; no reliable D call. The length of the CDR3 is 13 residues. The ends were cut back, 0 bases at V and 4 bases at J, with 9 bases in the middle. Looked up from germline, CDR1 is GTSNPN and CDR2 is SVGIG (reference sequence). The CDR3 DNA is TGTGCCTGGAGTGTAGTTTCGGGCTATGGCTACACCTTC. This encodes CAWSVVSGYGYTF.

The chain recombines TRBV2 with TRBJ1-1; no clear D. Looked up from germline, CDR1 is SNHLY and CDR2 is FYNNEI. The CDR3 is made up of 12 amino acids. Deletions cut 2 bases from V and 11 bases from J, with 12 bases between. The CDR3 spells CASSESDRRAFF. The DNA for the CDR3 is TGTGCCAGCAGTGAATCGGACCGGAGGGCTTTCTTT.

The chain links TRBV6-1 to TRBJ1-3, with D unclear. V was clipped by 0 bases and J by 0 bases, with 9 bases between them. The CDR3 contains 16 residues. Germline V gene lookup returns CDR1 MNHNS and CDR2 SASEGT. In DNA form, the CDR3 reads TGTGCCAGCAGTGAAGCGCTCCCAGTCTCTGGAAACACCATATATTTT. Its protein is CASSEALPVSGNTIYF.

The chain uses TRBV5-1 and TRBJ2-1; 9 nucleotides match TRBD2. Germline CDR1 and CDR2: SGHRS and YFSETQ. The CDR3 covers 15 residues. Trimming at V came to 0 bases and at J to 9 bases, leaving 7 bases not matched to a gene. CDR3 sequence (DNA): TGCGCCAGCAGCTTGGTAGCGGGAGTATTTGGTGAGCAGTTCTTC. It codes for CASSLVAGVFGEQFF.